This entry lists 30 T cell receptor beta chains sequenced from one sample in a study of blood T cell repertoires in COVID-19. Sequencing was performed with immunoSEQ multiplex PCR; in TCRdb, only in-frame clones are kept and a portion is missing. The table shows 120,000 to 150,000 clones, with about 91% occurring only once. Sequenced material: peripheral blood. These receptors originate from a human donor in a cohort sampled during active COVID-19.

This clone showed up just once. The chain combines TRBV9 with TRBJ1-4; D may be TRBD1 (6 bases). CDR1 SGDLS and CDR2 YYNGEE come from the germline V gene. The V gene lost 0 bases and the J gene lost 4 bases, with 7 bases spanning the gap. The CDR3 extends over 14 amino acids. The CDR3 reads CASSVGQVNEKLFF. The DNA of the CDR3 is TGTGCCAGCAGCGTAGGACAGGTTAATGAAAAACTGTTTTTT.

The J gene is TRBJ1-1, the V gene TRBV7-9; a possible D gene is TRBD1 (6 bases). CDR3 length: 14 residues. The germline V gene has CDR1 SEHNR and CDR2 FQNEAQ (reference sequence). V gave up 6 bases and J gave up 3 bases, with 14 bases separating them. CDR3 DNA: TGTGCCAGCAGGCCTGCTACAGGGTACACTGAAGCTTTCTTT. Translated, it gives CASRPATGYTEAFF.

There are a few counts of this clone. The chain is built from TRBV9 and TRBJ1-2; no firm D call. The CDR3 runs 14 residues. V lost 3 bases and J lost 8, with 17 bases in between. The germline V gene has CDR1 SGDLS and CDR2 YYNGEE. CDR3 amino acids: CASSASGLSGGYTF. CDR3 DNA: TGTGCCAGCAGCGCCTCCGGGCTCTCGGGGGGCTACACCTTC.

This clone turned up a few times. The chain couples TRBV5-1 to TRBJ1-6; D is perhaps TRBD1 (6 bases). The germline V gene has CDR1 SGHRS and CDR2 YFSETQ. The V gene lost 4 bases and the J gene lost 2 bases, with 16 bases spanning the gap. This CDR3 contains 17 residues. The CDR3 bases are TGCGCCAGCAGCCCCGAGGGGAGGGGGGCCTATAATTCACCCCTCCACTTT. Its translation: CASSPEGRGAYNSPLHF.

This clone was recorded a few times. V gene TRBV19 combines with J gene TRBJ2-7, with D perhaps matching TRBD2 (6 bases). Looked up from germline, CDR1 is LNHDA and CDR2 is SQIVND (reference sequence). The V end lost 3 bases, the J end lost 4 bases, and 16 bases lay between the germline ends. There are 15 residues in the CDR3. This CDR3 is CASSIYGGTMYEQYF. The CDR3 bases are TGTGCCAGTAGTATCTATGGGGGGACCATGTACGAGCAGTACTTC.

This clone was seen only once. The chain is built from TRBV27 and TRBJ2-7; TRBD1 might be the D (6 bases). V was clipped by 6 bases and J by 8 bases, with 14 bases between them. Germline-derived CDR1 and CDR2 are MNHEY and SMNVEV (reference sequence). This CDR3 is 12 amino acids long. DNA for the CDR3: TGTGCCAGCAGCTCCGCGGACAGAAAGCAGTACTTC. It encodes CASSSADRKQYF.

J is TRBJ1-1 and V is TRBV6-5, with D perhaps matching TRBD1 (6 bases). Trimming removed 6 bases from V and 5 bases from J, with 10 bases in between. The CDR3 has 12 residues. Germline V gene sequence: CDR1 MNHEY, CDR2 SVGAGI. In DNA, the CDR3 is TGTGCCAGCAGACGAGGGACAACTGAAGCTTTCTTT. Amino acids: CASRRGTTEAFF.

The chain links TRBV4-1 to TRBJ2-3, with D possibly TRBD2 on 5 matching bases. CDR3 length: 15 amino acids. Germline CDR1 is MGHRA and CDR2 is YSYEKL. The V and J ends lost 1 base and 6 bases respectively, with 14 bases between them. The CDR3 loop is CASSQVSVSDDTQYF. The DNA for the CDR3 is TGCGCCAGCAGCCAAGTCAGTGTTAGCGATGATACGCAGTATTTT.

The chain links TRBV7-2 to TRBJ2-1; 7 bases fit TRBD2. The CDR3 sequence is 15 residues long. V shed 5 bases and J 0 bases; nucleotides not matched to a gene: 4. From germline, CDR1 is SGHTA and CDR2 FQGNSA. CDR3 in amino acids: CASSPSSGSYNEQFF. The CDR3 coding sequence is TGTGCCAGCAGCCCCTCTAGCGGCTCCTACAATGAGCAGTTCTTC.

The chain uses TRBV4-3 and TRBJ1-3; TRBD1 agrees at 10 bases. The CDR3 is 20 amino acids. Unmatched junction bases numbered 13, after V lost 2 bases and J lost 0 bases. Germline V gives CDR1 LGHNA, CDR2 YSLEER. CDR3 in amino acids: CASSQRPGQGTTISGNTIYF. CDR3 sequence (DNA): TGCGCCAGCAGCCAACGACCGGGACAGGGGACAACAATCTCTGGAAACACCATATATTTT.

The chain recombines TRBV11-2 with TRBJ1-2; weak D call: TRBD1 (5 bases). This CDR3 is 13 amino acids long. CDR1 and CDR2 (germline): SGHAT, FQNNGV. The V and J ends lost 4 bases and 4 bases respectively, with 10 bases between them. CDR3 sequence (DNA): TGTGCCAGCAGCTATACGGGGGTCTATGGCTACACCTTC. It yields the protein CASSYTGVYGYTF.

This chain uses TRBV7-9 with TRBJ2-7; 7 bases line up with TRBD1. The trim removed 0 bases at V and 5 bases at J, leaving 13 bases unmatched. The CDR3 spans 17 residues. Germline CDR1 is SEHNR and CDR2 is FQNEAQ (reference sequence). Written as DNA, the CDR3 is TGTGCCAGCAGCTTAGCACCCGGGACAGTTAAAGGAGACGAGCAGTACTTC. Its translation is CASSLAPGTVKGDEQYF. The variable domain in full, with the rest retrieved from reference TRBV7-9 and TRBJ2-7, is DTGVSQNPRHKITKRGQNVTFRCDPISEHNRLYWYRQTLGQGPEFLTYFQNEAQLEKSRLLSDRFSAERPKGSFSTLEIQRTEQGDSAMYLCASSLAPGTVKGDEQYFGPGTRLTVT.

The chain is built from TRBV6-6 and TRBJ1-3, with D tentatively TRBD1 (6 bases). Germline V gene data show CDR1 as MNHNY and CDR2 as SVGAGI (reference sequence). This CDR3 is built from 16 residues. Trimming stripped 8 bases from V and 0 bases from J, with 17 bases between. The CDR3 loop reads CASRIRGAFSGNTIYF. The DNA for the CDR3 is TGTGCCAGCCGCATCCGGGGGGCTTTCTCTGGAAACACCATATATTTT.

This chain links TRBV6-2 or TRBV6-3 with TRBJ2-1; 8 bases are a match to TRBD1. This CDR3 is 21 amino acids long. Germline V gene sequence: CDR1 MNHEY, CDR2 SVGEGT. Trimming at V came to 1 base and at J to 10 bases, leaving 27 bases not matched to a gene. This CDR3 is CASSYFELVIWDRFVSREQFF. CDR3 DNA sequence: TGTGCCAGCAGTTACTTCGAGCTGGTGATTTGGGACAGGTTTGTCAGCCGGGAGCAGTTCTTC.

The V gene is TRBV25-1, the J gene TRBJ2-3; TRBD2 aligns across 9 bases. CDR3 length: 17 amino acids. The germline V gene encodes CDR1 MGHDK and CDR2 SYGVNS. V dropped 1 base and J dropped 5; count of bases not matched to a gene: 10. CDR3: CASSESDQRGAVDTQYF. In DNA form, the CDR3 reads TGTGCCAGCAGTGAATCCGACCAGCGGGGGGCGGTAGATACGCAGTATTTT.

This chain links TRBV13 with TRBJ2-1; 14 nucleotides line up with TRBD2. The junction had 9 bases not matched to a gene; V was cut back by 5 bases and J by 6 bases. The germline CDR1 and CDR2 sequences are PRHDT and FYEKMQ (reference sequence). The CDR3 has 17 residues. The CDR3 nucleotides read TGTGCCAGCAGCCAGACTAGCGGGGGGGCAGGGATCAATGAGCAGTTCTTC. This translates into CASSQTSGGAGINEQFF. Based on the CDR3 plus reference TRBV13 and TRBJ2-1, the full variable domain is AAGVIQSPRHLIKEKRETATLKCYPIPRHDTVYWYQQGPGQDPQFLISFYEKMQSDKGSIPDRFSAQQFSDYHSELNMSSLELGDSALYFCASSQTSGGAGINEQFFGPGTRLTVL.

The chain combines TRBV4-3 with TRBJ2-2; TRBD1 is a possible D gene (6 bases). This CDR3 contains 15 residues. V lost 0 bases, J lost 6 bases, and 11 bases lay in between. Germline CDR1 reads LGHNA; CDR2 reads YSLEER. DNA for the CDR3: TGCGCCAGCAGCCAAGAGCCAGGGGTTTCCGGGGAGCTGTTTTTT. Amino acids: CASSQEPGVSGELFF.

The chain employs TRBV4-2 and TRBJ1-3; 7 bases are a match to TRBD1. The CDR3 spans 15 residues. The junction had 6 bases not matched to a gene; V was cut back by 3 bases and J by 4 bases. Germline V gives CDR1 LGHNA, CDR2 YNFKEQ. CDR3 sequence reads: CASSQRQGLGNTIYF. CDR3 nucleotide sequence: TGTGCCAGCAGCCAGAGACAGGGATTAGGAAACACCATATATTTT.

The genes are TRBV2 and TRBJ2-7, with D possibly being TRBD1 (6 bases). The CDR3 is made up of 13 amino acids. V was trimmed by 4 bases and J by 0 bases, leaving 7 bases between them. Germline V gene data show CDR1 as SNHLY and CDR2 as FYNNEI. The DNA of the CDR3 is TGTGCCAGCAGTGTGACAGGCTCCTACGAGCAGTACTTC. Encoded protein: CASSVTGSYEQYF.

The chain recombines TRBV4-1 with TRBJ1-2; tentative D call: TRBD1 (5 bases). The CDR3 is made up of 16 amino acids. Germline V CDR1 and CDR2: MGHRA, YSYEKL. V dropped 0 bases and J dropped 3 bases, with 14 bases sitting between them. CDR3 protein: CASSQDRDSGHYGYTF. CDR3 nucleotide sequence: TGCGCCAGCAGCCAAGATCGGGACTCAGGACACTATGGCTACACCTTC.

The V and J genes are TRBV10-3 and TRBJ2-7; 10 bases map to TRBD1. The V gene end was trimmed by 8 bases and the J gene end by 3 bases; junction bases not matched to a gene: 1. The germline CDR1 and CDR2 sequences are ENHRY and SYGVKD. The CDR3 runs to 12 residues. CDR3 nucleotide sequence: TGTGCCATCGGGGACAGGGGCTACGAGCAGTACTTC. Its protein product is CAIGDRGYEQYF.

The chain has TRBV28 and TRBJ2-5; 8 bases match TRBD1. This CDR3 region has 15 residues. Trimming at V came to 3 bases and at J to 5 bases, leaving 8 bases not matched to a gene. Germline loops: CDR1 MDHEN, CDR2 SYDVKM. The CDR3 spells CASSFRGQERETQYF. CDR3 nucleotides: TGTGCCAGCAGTTTTAGGGGACAGGAGAGGGAGACCCAGTACTTC. Complete variable domain (other parts from reference TRBV28 and TRBJ2-5): DVKVTQSSRYLVKRTGEKVFLECVQDMDHENMFWYRQDPGLGLRLIYFSYDVKMKEKGDIPEGYSVSREKKERFSLILESASTNQTSMYLCASSFRGQERETQYFGPGTRLLVL.

On this clone itself: Other DNA sequences in the same sample also yield this CDR3. The gene calls are TRBV5-1 and TRBJ1-1, with D perhaps TRBD1 (5 bases). V dropped 0 bases and J dropped 11 bases, with 8 bases sitting between them. The germline CDR1 and CDR2 sequences are SGHRS and YFSETQ. The CDR3 has 11 amino acids. The CDR3 DNA follows: TGCGCCAGCAGCTTGGAAGGGGCCGCTTTCTTT. Translation: CASSLEGAAFF. Using reference TRBV5-1 and TRBJ1-1 for the parts outside the CDR3, the full variable domain is KAGVTQTPRYLIKTRGQQVTLSCSPISGHRSVSWYQQTPGQGLQFLFEYFSETQRNKGNFPGRFSGRQFSNSRSEMNVSTLELGDSALYLCASSLEGAAFFGQGTRLTVV.

The V call is TRBV19, the J call TRBJ2-5; 10 bases line up with TRBD1. Germline-derived CDR1 and CDR2 are LNHDA and SQIVND (reference sequence). The ends lost 2 bases at V and 4 bases at J; junction bases unmatched: 4. The length of the CDR3 is 15 residues. CDR3 region: CASSIRDRGRETQYF. CDR3 nucleotide sequence: TGTGCCAGTAGTATAAGGGACAGGGGACGAGAGACCCAGTACTTC.

The gene calls are TRBV4-3 and TRBJ1-4, with no clear D. This CDR3 spans 13 amino acids. Germline loops: CDR1 LGHNA, CDR2 YSLEER. V dropped 4 bases and J dropped 2 bases, with 5 bases sitting between them. Here the CDR3 reads CASSPGTNEKLFF. The CDR3 nucleotides read TGCGCCAGCAGCCCCGGGACTAATGAAAAACTGTTTTTT.

The CDR3 here is CALDGNSGNTIYF. The CDR3 DNA sequence: TGTGCCTTGGACGGGAACTCTGGAAACACCATATATTTT. This chain links TRBV30 with TRBJ1-3; D is uncertain. V lost 7 bases and J lost 0, with 10 bases in between. Germline V gene data show CDR1 as GTSNPN and CDR2 as SVGIG (reference sequence). The length of the CDR3 is 13 residues.

V and J are TRBV6-4 and TRBJ2-1; TRBD2 aligns across 7 bases. The CDR3 is 15 amino acids. Germline trimming cut 2 bases from V and 3 bases from J; bases unmatched to any gene: 4. Germline loops: CDR1 MRHNA, CDR2 SNTAGT. The CDR3 loop is CASSDMGGGYNEQFF. For the CDR3, the DNA is TGTGCCAGCAGTGACATGGGGGGGGGCTACAATGAGCAGTTCTTC.

The count of this clone is one. The V gene is TRBV24-1, the J gene TRBJ2-3; 8 bases are shared with TRBD2. The CDR3 extends over 15 amino acids. Germline loops: CDR1 KGHDR, CDR2 SFDVKD. Unmatched junction bases numbered 3, after V lost 4 bases and J lost 1 base. CDR3 nucleotides: TGTGCCACCAGTGAGACGCGGGGGGGCACAGATACGCAGTATTTT. Residues: CATSETRGGTDTQYF.

The gene calls are TRBV6-5 and TRBJ2-3, with TRBD2 matching over 12 bases. The CDR3 totals 15 residues. Losses at the gene ends were 5 bases for V and 2 bases for J; bases not matched to a gene: 2. Germline CDR1 MNHEY, CDR2 SVGAGI. The CDR3 DNA is TGTGCCAGCAGTCGACTAGCGGGGGCCACAGATACGCAGTATTTT. It specifies CASSRLAGATDTQYF.

V and J are TRBV9 and TRBJ2-2, with D possibly matching TRBD2 (6 bases). Trimming shortened V by 1 base and J by 5 bases, and 12 bases separated the two germline ends. Germline CDR1 reads SGDLS; CDR2 reads YYNGEE. The CDR3 is 15 amino acids. The CDR3 loop reads CASSVKPAGTGELFF. CDR3 nucleotides: TGTGCCAGCAGCGTAAAACCCGCGGGGACCGGGGAGCTGTTTTTT.